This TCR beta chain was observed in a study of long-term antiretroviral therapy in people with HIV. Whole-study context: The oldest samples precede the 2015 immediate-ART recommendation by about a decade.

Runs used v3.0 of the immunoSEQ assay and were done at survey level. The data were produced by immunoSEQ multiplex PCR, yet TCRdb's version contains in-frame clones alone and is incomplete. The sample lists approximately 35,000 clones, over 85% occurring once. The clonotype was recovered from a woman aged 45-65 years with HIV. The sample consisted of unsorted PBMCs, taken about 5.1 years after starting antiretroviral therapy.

CDR3 sequence: CASSLEAGKTYEQYF. In DNA form, the CDR3 reads TGTGCCAGCAGCTTGGAGGCGGGGAAGACCTACGAGCAGTACTTC. This chain joins TRBV5-4 and TRBJ2-7, with a weak D call TRBD2 (6 bases). The CDR3 has 15 amino acids. V gave up 0 bases and J gave up 2 bases, with 12 bases separating them. Germline V gives CDR1 SGHNT, CDR2 YYREEE (reference sequence).